The 3 T cell receptor beta chains below come from one sample, sequenced in a study of T cell responses to AZD1222 COVID-19 vaccine. Only in-frame clones appear in the TCRdb table, and some are missing; sequencing was by immunoSEQ multiplex PCR. The sample has roughly 120,000 clones, about 81% seen once; the top ten hold 3.5% to 5%. The sequencing here drew on peripheral blood, taken on day 0 of AZD1222 vaccination. The receptors originated from an adult in good health.

The J gene is TRBJ2-7, the V gene TRBV24-1, with 7 nucleotides matching TRBD1. Germline trimming cut 7 bases from V and 5 bases from J; bases unmatched to any gene: 16. This CDR3 comprises 16 residues. The germline V gene has CDR1 KGHDR and CDR2 SFDVKD. The CDR3 coding sequence is TGTGCCACCAGCAGTCCTACCGGGACAGATATTAACGAGCAGTACTTC. This translates into CATSSPTGTDINEQYF.

This clone was found once. V is TRBV5-5 and J is TRBJ2-7; D remains ambiguous. CDR1 and CDR2 (germline): SGHKS, YYEKEE (reference sequence). The V end lost 2 bases, the J end lost 0 bases, and 12 bases lay between the germline ends. CDR3 length: 15 residues. For the CDR3, the DNA is TGTGCCAGCAGCTTAGGTGTCATCAGCTCCTACGAGCAGTACTTC. It encodes CASSLGVISSYEQYF.

The chain uses TRBV7-2 and TRBJ2-3; unclear D gene. V was clipped by 5 bases and J by 2 bases, with 8 bases between them. Germline CDR1 SGHTA, CDR2 FQGNSA. CDR3 length: 13 amino acids. CDR3: CASSQTDTDTQYF. In DNA, the CDR3 is TGTGCCAGCAGCCAGACCGACACAGATACGCAGTATTTT. Supplemented by reference TRBV7-2 and TRBJ2-3, the full variable domain reads GAGVSQSPSNKVTEKGKDVELRCDPISGHTALYWYRQSLGQGLEFLIYFQGNSAPDKSGLPSDRFSAERTGGSVSTLTIQRTQQEDSAVYLCASSQTDTDTQYFGPGTRLTVL.